This section outlines one T cell receptor beta chain sequence together with its context. What it binds is not known. Germline CDR1 is SGHTA and CDR2 is FQGTGA. Trimming removed 4 bases at V and 1 base at J, with 10 bases between. CDR3 size: 14 residues. The source of the sample is a study of Graves' ophthalmopathy and Graves' hyperthyroidism. Study-level points and caveats: Appearing in blood as well were most expanded thyroid clonotypes above 0.001 frequency. In predicting ophthalmopathy progression, the model reached roughly 71% sensitivity and around 72% specificity.

Roughly 9 ml of fresh blood yielded the PBMCs by density gradient. As the template, RNA transcripts were used to amplify TCR beta CDR3 regions. First-round RT-PCR with HTBI primers preceded a second-round multiplex PCR. TCRdb redid the calling of the multiplex PCR reads with MiXCR, one entry per CDR3 protein. The sample records 200,000 to 250,000 distinct CDR3 sequences, approximately 28% being singletons. This chain uses TRBV7-3 with TRBJ2-5, with D possibly matching TRBD2 (5 bases). Source material: peripheral blood. The sequence derives from a man in his forties or fifties with Graves' ophthalmopathy. CDR3 region: CASSSEGGQETQYF. The CDR3 DNA sequence: TGTGCCAGCAGCTCAGAGGGCGGCCAAGAGACCCAGTACTTC.